This TCR beta chain was obtained from a study of cytomegalovirus exposure and HLA in healthy donors. General study points: In vitro testing confirmed a few CMV-associated chains as specific for CMV antigens. A later analysis linked a missense variant in DCLRE1C to the trimming of TCR beta V and J genes. Roughly uniform sequencing depth across donors was assumed, possibly incorrectly. Sequencing likely caused a cluster of highly shared sequence variants.

This CDR3 region has 10 residues. CDR1 and CDR2 from the germline V gene are DFQATT and SNEGSKA (reference sequence). This clone was seen only a few times. The antigen is unknown. Both 60 Vbeta primers and 13 Jbeta primers went into the PCR. Libraries were prepared by immunoSEQ multiplex PCR; TCRdb keeps only in-frame clonotypes and omits some of them. The sample has around 180,000 clones; approximately 80% are singletons. Sample: PBMCs. The receptor was derived from a girl aged 2-10 years in good health and CMV-seropositive. This rearrangement joins TRBV20-1 to TRBJ2-3, with D perhaps TRBD1 (5 bases). The CDR3 nucleotides read TGCCCCAAAGGGGCAGATACGCAGTATTTT. Its protein product is CPKGADTQYF.